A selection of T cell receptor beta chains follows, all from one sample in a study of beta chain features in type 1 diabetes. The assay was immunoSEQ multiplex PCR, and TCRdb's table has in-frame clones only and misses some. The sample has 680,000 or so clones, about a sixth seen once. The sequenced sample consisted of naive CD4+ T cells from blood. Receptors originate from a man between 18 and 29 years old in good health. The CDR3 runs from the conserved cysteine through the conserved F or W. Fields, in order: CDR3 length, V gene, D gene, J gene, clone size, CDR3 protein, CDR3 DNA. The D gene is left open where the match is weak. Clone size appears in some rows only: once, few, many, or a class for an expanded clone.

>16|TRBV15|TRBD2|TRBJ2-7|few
CATSRSRRAGVYEQYF
TGTGCCACCAGCAGATCCCGTCGAGCGGGAGTGTACGAGCAGTACTTC
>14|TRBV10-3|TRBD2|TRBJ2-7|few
CAITNYGTSGEQYF
TGTGCCATCACCAATTATGGGACTAGCGGCGAGCAGTACTTC
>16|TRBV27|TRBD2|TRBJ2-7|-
CASSPQPLAGTYEQYF
TGTGCCAGCAGTCCGCAGCCCCTAGCGGGGACCTACGAGCAGTACTTC
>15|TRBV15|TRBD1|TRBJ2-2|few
CATSRDVRQGVGLFF
TGTGCCACCAGCAGAGATGTGAGACAGGGGGTCGGGCTGTTTTTT
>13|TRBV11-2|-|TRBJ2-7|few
CASSFSGNYEQYF
TGTGCCAGCAGTTTTAGCGGAAACTACGAGCAGTACTTC
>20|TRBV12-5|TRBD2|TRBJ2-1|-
CASGLVVGSTSGVPGNEQFF
TGTGCTAGTGGTTTGGTAGTTGGGAGCACTAGCGGTGTCCCCGGCAATGAGCAGTTCTTC
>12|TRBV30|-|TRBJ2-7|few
CAWSPDAYEQYF
TGTGCCTGGAGTCCGGACGCCTACGAGCAGTACTTC
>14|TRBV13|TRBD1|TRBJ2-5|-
CASSGQGAQETQYF
TGTGCCAGCAGCGGACAGGGGGCCCAAGAGACCCAGTACTTC
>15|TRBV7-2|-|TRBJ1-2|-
CASSPQVGQSLGYTF
TGTGCCAGCAGCCCCCAGGTCGGACAGTCCCTTGGCTACACCTTC
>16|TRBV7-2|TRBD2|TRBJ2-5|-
CASSPRLAGGGETQYF
TGTGCCAGCAGCCCCAGACTAGCGGGGGGCGGGGAGACCCAGTACTTC
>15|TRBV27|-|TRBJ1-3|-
CASSPKDSLGNTIYF
TGTGCCAGCAGCCCCAAAGACAGCCTTGGAAACACCATATATTTT
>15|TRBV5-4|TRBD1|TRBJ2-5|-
CASSHGQGLRETQYF
TGTGCCAGCAGCCACGGACAGGGGCTCAGGGAGACCCAGTACTTC
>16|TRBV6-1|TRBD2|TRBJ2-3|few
CASSGLLAGVGDTQYF
TGTGCCAGCAGTGGCCTACTAGCGGGAGTTGGAGATACGCAGTATTTT
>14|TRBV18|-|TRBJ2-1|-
CASSPGGSYNEQFF
TGTGCCAGCTCACCAGGGGGCTCCTACAATGAGCAGTTCTTC
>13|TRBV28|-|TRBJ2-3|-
CASRSQGTDTQYF
TGTGCCAGCAGATCACAGGGCACAGATACGCAGTATTTT
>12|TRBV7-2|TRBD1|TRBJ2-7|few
CASRGGQLGQYF
TGTGCCAGCAGAGGGGGCCAGCTGGGGCAGTACTTC
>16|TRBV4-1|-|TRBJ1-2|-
CASSLRGSEEDHGYTF
TGCGCCAGCAGCCTACGGGGAAGTGAAGAAGATCATGGCTACACCTTC
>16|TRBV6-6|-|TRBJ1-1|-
CATSEGPKSRGTEAFF
TGTGCCACCTCGGAGGGCCCCAAATCGCGGGGCACTGAAGCTTTCTTT
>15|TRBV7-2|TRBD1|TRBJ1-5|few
CASSLGTGGNQPQHF
TGTGCCAGCAGCTTGGGTACAGGGGGCAATCAGCCCCAGCATTTT
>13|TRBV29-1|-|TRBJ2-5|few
CSVAGTLQETQYF
TGCAGCGTTGCCGGGACACTCCAAGAGACCCAGTACTTC
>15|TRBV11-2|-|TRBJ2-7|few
CASSLETGANYEQYF
TGTGCCAGCAGCTTAGAAACAGGCGCTAACTACGAGCAGTACTTC
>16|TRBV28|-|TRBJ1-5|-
CASSLLRELSNQPQHF
TGTGCCAGCAGTTTATTACGGGAGTTAAGCAATCAGCCCCAGCATTTT
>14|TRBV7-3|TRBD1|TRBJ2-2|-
CASSPRTGGGELFF
TGTGCCAGCAGCCCGCGGACAGGAGGCGGGGAGCTGTTTTTT
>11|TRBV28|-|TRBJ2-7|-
CASSPKGEQYF
TGTGCCAGCAGCCCCAAGGGCGAGCAGTACTTC
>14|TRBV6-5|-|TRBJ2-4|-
CASSTLVSLNIQYF
TGTGCCAGCAGTACCCTCGTGAGTCTCAACATTCAATACTTC
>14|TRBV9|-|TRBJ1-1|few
CASSVQGPNTEAFF
TGTGCCAGCAGCGTACAGGGCCCGAACACTGAAGCTTTCTTT
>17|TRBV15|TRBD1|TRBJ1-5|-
CATSRDQQGTLNQPQHF
TGTGCCACCAGCAGAGATCAACAGGGGACCCTCAATCAGCCCCAGCATTTT
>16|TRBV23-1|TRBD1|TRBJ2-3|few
CASSPPRQGSTDTQYF
TGCGCCAGCAGCCCCCCACGACAGGGGAGCACAGATACGCAGTATTTT
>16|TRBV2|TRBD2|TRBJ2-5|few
CASSELLAGGYKTQYF
TGTGCCAGCAGTGAGCTACTAGCGGGGGGTTATAAGACCCAGTACTTC
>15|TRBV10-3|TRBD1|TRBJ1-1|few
CAIRERTGINTEAFF
TGTGCCATCAGGGAACGGACAGGAATTAACACTGAAGCTTTCTTT
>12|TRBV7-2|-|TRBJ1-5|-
CASSLGFQPQHF
TGTGCCAGCAGCTTAGGTTTCCAGCCCCAGCATTTT
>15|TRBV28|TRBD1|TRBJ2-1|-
CASNGWDRGSNEQFF
TGTGCCAGCAACGGGTGGGACAGGGGATCCAATGAGCAGTTCTTC
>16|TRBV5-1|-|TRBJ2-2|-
CASKARPGAPTGELFF
TGCGCCAGCAAAGCGCGTCCGGGAGCACCCACCGGGGAGCTGTTTTTT
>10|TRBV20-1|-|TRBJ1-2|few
CSLPGSGYTF
TGCAGCCTACCCGGATCGGGCTACACCTTC
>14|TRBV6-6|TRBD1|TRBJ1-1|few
CASTQGGRDTEAFF
TGTGCCAGCACTCAAGGGGGCCGGGACACTGAAGCTTTCTTT
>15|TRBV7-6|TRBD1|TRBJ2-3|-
CASSLGQGASDTQYF
TGTGCCAGCAGCTTAGGGCAGGGGGCGTCGGATACGCAGTATTTT
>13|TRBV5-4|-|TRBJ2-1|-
CASSSDGIGGQFF
TGTGCCAGCAGCTCGGACGGCATTGGGGGGCAGTTCTTC
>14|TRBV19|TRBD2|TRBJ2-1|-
CASRMGRVYNEQFF
TGTGCCAGTAGGATGGGGAGGGTCTACAATGAGCAGTTCTTC
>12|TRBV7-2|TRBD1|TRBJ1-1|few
CASSTGVTEAFF
TGTGCCAGCAGCACAGGGGTCACTGAAGCTTTCTTT
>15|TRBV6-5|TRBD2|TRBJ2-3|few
CASSPGGVGTDTQYF
TGTGCCAGCAGCCCGGGGGGGGTAGGCACAGATACGCAGTATTTT
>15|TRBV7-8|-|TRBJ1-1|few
CASSLGWRGSGEAFF
TGTGCCAGCAGCTTAGGTTGGAGGGGCTCGGGTGAAGCTTTCTTT
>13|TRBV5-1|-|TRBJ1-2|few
CASSLGPNYGYTF
TGCGCCAGCAGCTTGGGACCGAACTATGGCTACACCTTC
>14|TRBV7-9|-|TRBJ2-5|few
CASSLTGGAETQYF
TGTGCCAGCAGCTTAACGGGGGGCGCTGAGACCCAGTACTTC